The 16 T cell receptor beta chains given below trace back to one sample, sequenced in a study of blood T cells in healthy people across ages. Through a sample-barcoded 5' primer and a J-beta primer mix, a second PCR was run for roughly 7 to 11 cycles. TCRdb called the 5' RACE reads again in MiXCR, with one record for every CDR3 protein. The sample consists of more than 800,000 distinct CDR3 sequences, 45% of them appearing once. Sequencing was done on a sample of blood. These receptors all stem from a woman in her sixties or seventies in good health.

This CDR3 reads CASSSEQGTNSPLHF. The CDR3 nucleotides read TGTGCCAGCAGTTCGGAACAGGGGACCAATTCACCCCTCCACTTT. The chain couples TRBV12-3 or TRBV12-4 to TRBJ1-6, with 7 bases that match TRBD1. J gave up 7 bases and V 4 bases, and 7 bases lay outside the gene matches. The CDR3 runs to 15 residues.

The chain links TRBV3-1 to TRBJ2-5; 10 positions match TRBD2. The ends lost 1 base at V and 4 bases at J; junction bases unmatched: 3. CDR3 length equals 15 residues. Germline V gene lookup returns CDR1 LGHDT and CDR2 YNNKEL (reference sequence). The CDR3 loop reads CASSQVLAGTETQYF. For the CDR3, the DNA is TGTGCCAGCAGCCAAGTACTAGCGGGAACAGAGACCCAGTACTTC.

J is TRBJ2-3 and V is TRBV20-1; 12 bases are shared with TRBD2. Germline-derived CDR1 and CDR2 are DFQATT and SNEGSKA (reference sequence). V was pared by 6 bases and J by 4 bases, with 8 bases of the junction left unmatched. The CDR3 covers 15 residues. CDR3 protein: CSAERLAGVADTQYF. The CDR3 coding sequence is TGCAGTGCCGAACGACTAGCGGGAGTGGCAGATACGCAGTATTTT.

A few counts support this clonotype. A much larger clone differs from this one at a single base, so this may be a read error. V and J are TRBV6-5 and TRBJ2-5; D gene uncertain. The length of the CDR3 is 13 residues. Germline CDR1 and CDR2: MNHEY and SVGAGI. The V end was cut by 8 bases, the J end by 11 bases, with 21 bases between. Here the CDR3 DNA reads TGTGCCAGCCTAGGAGAATTCAACAATGAGCAGTACTTC. As protein: CASLGEFNNEQYF.

V usage is TRBV21-1 and J usage is TRBJ1-1; TRBD1, as called in the table, went unchecked against the DNA. TRBV21-1 is assigned pseudogene status. The CDR3 covers 17 residues. CDR3 residues: CASSHYAVTGRNTEAFF. In DNA form, the CDR3 reads TGTGCCAGCAGCCATTATGCCGTGACAGGGAGGAACACTGAAGCTTTCTTT.

The J gene is TRBJ2-1, the V gene TRBV3-1; a possible D gene is TRBD1 (6 bases). Trimming took 1 base from V and 5 from J, leaving 18 bases between them. Germline loops: CDR1 LGHDT, CDR2 YNNKEL (reference sequence). The CDR3 contains 17 residues. The CDR3 region is CASSQGGRGLGNNEQFF. The CDR3 DNA sequence: TGTGCCAGCAGCCAAGGCGGCAGGGGATTGGGGAACAATGAGCAGTTCTTC.

This chain connects TRBV28 to TRBJ1-1; TRBD1 agrees at 7 bases. With 5 bases clipped from V and 11 bases from J, the junction kept 8 bases outside the gene matches. This CDR3 contains 12 residues. Germline V lookup: CDR1 MDHEN, CDR2 SYDVKM. CDR3 in amino acids: CASSPQGRVAFF. The CDR3 bases are TGTGCCAGCAGTCCACAGGGGCGAGTCGCTTTCTTT.

The genes are TRBV2 and TRBJ1-1; unclear D gene. V lost 2 bases, J lost 6 bases, and 10 bases lay in between. This CDR3 is 13 amino acids long. CDR1 and CDR2 (germline): SNHLY, FYNNEI. The CDR3 DNA follows: TGTGCCAGCAGTGAATCCGGGGTTTCTGAAGCTTTCTTT. It is translated as CASSESGVSEAFF.

This clonotype was counted a few times. The junction departs from the called germline gene at one end, perhaps through a read error. The rearrangement joins TRBV20-1 to TRBJ1-2, with a tentative D call TRBD1 (5 bases). The CDR3 has 15 residues. Germline V CDR1 and CDR2: DFQATT, SNEGSKA (reference sequence). CDR3 sequence: CSARVEGTPNYGYTF. The CDR3 DNA follows: TGCAGTGCCAGAGTGGAGGGGACCCCTAACTATGGCTACACCTTC.

This rearrangement joins TRBV7-8 to TRBJ1-6; D might be TRBD1 (6 bases). This CDR3 is 14 amino acids long. With 5 bases removed from V and 5 bases from J, the gap between germline ends came to 10 bases. In germline, CDR1 is SGHVS, CDR2 FQNEAQ. CDR3 DNA sequence: TGTGCCAGCAGCCGGAGACAGGATAATTCACCCCTCCACTTT. This translates into CASSRRQDNSPLHF.

Here the CDR3 DNA reads TGTGCCAGCAGTACCCGGGACAGGTCTTCCGGGGAGCTGTTTTTT. This translates into CASSTRDRSSGELFF. V usage is TRBV27 and J usage is TRBJ2-2; TRBD1 agrees at 8 bases. The junction had 8 bases not matched to a gene; V was cut back by 5 bases and J by 6 bases. The CDR3 runs 15 residues. Germline V lookup: CDR1 MNHEY, CDR2 SMNVEV (reference sequence).

Only a few counts were recorded for this clonotype. The V call is TRBV5-1, the J call TRBJ2-7, with D possibly being TRBD1 or TRBD2 (5 bases each). This CDR3 contains 15 residues. Deletions cut 1 base from V and 2 bases from J, with 13 bases between. Germline loops: CDR1 SGHRS, CDR2 YFSETQ. CDR3 loop: CASSLLGTETYEQYF. For the CDR3, the DNA is TGCGCCAGCAGCTTGCTGGGGACGGAAACCTACGAGCAGTACTTC.

This clonotype was picked up one time. The chain combines TRBV5-1 with TRBJ2-7, with 7 bases aligning to TRBD2. Germline assignment: CDR1 SGHRS and CDR2 YFSETQ. The CDR3 sequence is 15 residues long. V dropped 0 bases and J dropped 2; count of bases not matched to a gene: 5. DNA for the CDR3: TGCGCCAGCAGCTTGGCCCTGGGGGGGACCTACGAGCAGTACTTC. It encodes CASSLALGGTYEQYF.

The V and J genes are TRBV9 and TRBJ2-3, with 7 bases that match TRBD2. CDR3 length: 16 amino acids. Germline V lookup: CDR1 SGDLS, CDR2 YYNGEE. V dropped 0 bases and J dropped 3; count of bases not matched to a gene: 7. In DNA, the CDR3 is TGTGCCAGCAGCGTAGGTGGCGGGAGATCGACAGATACGCAGTATTTT. Translation: CASSVGGGRSTDTQYF.

This clonotype was seen a few times. The chain links TRBV7-9 to TRBJ2-3, with D uncertain. This CDR3 has 13 residues. CDR1 and CDR2 (germline): SEHNR, FQNEAQ (reference sequence). Between the trimmed V and J ends, which lost 5 bases and 2 bases, there was a span of 8 bases. The CDR3 DNA reads TGTGCCAGCAGCGCCGACCTCACAGATACGCAGTATTTT. This gives the protein CASSADLTDTQYF.

A few counts support this clonotype. The gene calls are TRBV20-1 and TRBJ2-3, with D possibly being TRBD2 (5 bases). From germline, CDR1 is DFQATT and CDR2 SNEGSKA (reference sequence). This CDR3 has 15 amino acids. Trimming cost V 2 bases and J 2 bases, with 14 bases left between them. CDR3 in amino acids: CSARPSAAVTDTQYF. CDR3 in DNA: TGCAGTGCTAGACCATCAGCGGCCGTCACAGATACGCAGTATTTT.